This is a list of T cell receptor beta chains from one sample in a study of cytomegalovirus exposure and HLA in healthy donors. Produced via immunoSEQ multiplex PCR; TCRdb's table is partial and in-frame only. Seen here are about 160,000 clones, around four fifths observed once, and the top ten hold 4.1%. The sample comprised PBMCs. Every receptor here comes from a man over 45 in good health and CMV-seropositive. The CDR3 runs from the conserved cysteine through the conserved F or W. A D gene is named only where the DNA matches it firmly. Some rows have no size entry. The others give once, few or many, or a class for an expanded clone.

. | TRBJ1-6 | 13 | few | TRBV7-9 | TGTGCCAGCAGCGCCCAACAGAATTCACCCCTCCACTTT | CASSAQQNSPLHF
. | TRBJ1-1 | 14 | . | TRBV6-5 | TGTGCCAGCAGTTGGGGCAGGAGGGGCACTGAAGCTTTCTTT | CASSWGRRGTEAFF
TRBD1 | TRBJ1-1 | 17 | . | TRBV5-6 | TGTGCCAGCAGCGACGACCGGGACAGGGGATTTGACACTGAAGCTTTCTTT | CASSDDRDRGFDTEAFF
. | TRBJ1-2 | 16 | once | TRBV28 | TGTGCCAGCAGCTTACCGGGGGGGGGACGGAGCTATGGCTACACCTTC | CASSLPGGGRSYGYTF
TRBD1 | TRBJ1-5 | 17 | . | TRBV5-1 | TGCGCCAGCAGCTTGCGGCCCAACGGACAGGGTAACCAGCCCCAGCATTTT | CASSLRPNGQGNQPQHF
. | TRBJ1-2 | 12 | . | TRBV25-1 | TGTGCCAGCAGTTATGCCCCGAGGGGCTACACCTTC | CASSYAPRGYTF
TRBD1 | TRBJ2-3 | 15 | . | TRBV9 | TGTGCCAGCAGCGTAGACAGGGGGCGGTCAGATACGCAGTATTTT | CASSVDRGRSDTQYF
. | TRBJ2-7 | 11 | few | TRBV2 | TGTGCCAGCAGTGGAGGGAACGAGCAGTACTTC | CASSGGNEQYF
TRBD1 | TRBJ2-7 | 15 | . | TRBV5-1 | TGCGCCAGCAGCGACGGGACAGGTTATACCTACGAGCAGTACTTC | CASSDGTGYTYEQYF
. | TRBJ2-3 | 17 | . | TRBV2 | TGTGCCAGCAGTACAGGACGGTTGGGGACAAGCACAGATACGCAGTATTTT | CASSTGRLGTSTDTQYF
. | TRBJ2-1 | 12 | . | TRBV27 | TGTGCCAGCAGTTTCTCCGTTGATGAGCAGTTCTTC | CASSFSVDEQFF
TRBD1 | TRBJ1-1 | 15 | . | TRBV11-3 | TGTGCCAGCAGCTTAGGGACTGGGACAGGGGTTGAAGCTTTCTTT | CASSLGTGTGVEAFF
TRBD1 | TRBJ1-2 | 16 | . | TRBV4-2 | TGTGCCAGCAGCCCCCCCGGACAGGGTTCTAACTATGGCTACACCTTC | CASSPPGQGSNYGYTF
. | TRBJ2-1 | 13 | . | TRBV5-8 | TGTGCCAGCAGCTCTAGACTAGTTTATGAGCAGTTCTTC | CASSSRLVYEQFF
TRBD2 | TRBJ2-3 | 16 | . | TRBV9 | TGTGCCAGCAGCGTAGCAGGACTAGCGGCCACAGATACGCAGTATTTT | CASSVAGLAATDTQYF
. | TRBJ1-3 | 16 | . | TRBV9 | TGTGCCAGCAGCGTAGAGGGGGAGAGCTCTGGAAACACCATATATTTT | CASSVEGESSGNTIYF
. | TRBJ2-3 | 14 | . | TRBV15 | TGTGCCACCAGCAGAGATAGAATGCCAGATACGCAGTATTTT | CATSRDRMPDTQYF